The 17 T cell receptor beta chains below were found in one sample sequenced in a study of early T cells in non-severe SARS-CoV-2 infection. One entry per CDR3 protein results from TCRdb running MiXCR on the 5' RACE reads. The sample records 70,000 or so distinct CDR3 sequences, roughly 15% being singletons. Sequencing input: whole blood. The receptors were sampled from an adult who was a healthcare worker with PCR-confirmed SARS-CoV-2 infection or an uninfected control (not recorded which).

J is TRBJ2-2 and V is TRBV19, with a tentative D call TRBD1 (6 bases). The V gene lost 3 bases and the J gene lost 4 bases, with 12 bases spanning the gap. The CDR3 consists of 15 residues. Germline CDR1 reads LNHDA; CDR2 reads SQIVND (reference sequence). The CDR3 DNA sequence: TGTGCCAGTAGTATGACACAGGGTGGCACCGGGGAGCTGTTTTTT. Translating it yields CASSMTQGGTGELFF.

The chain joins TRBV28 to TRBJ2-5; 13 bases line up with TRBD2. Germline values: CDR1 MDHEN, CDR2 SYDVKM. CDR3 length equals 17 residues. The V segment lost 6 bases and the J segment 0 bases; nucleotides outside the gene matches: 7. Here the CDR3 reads CASSTGLAGMYQETQYF. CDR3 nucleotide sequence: TGTGCCAGCAGCACGGGACTAGCGGGGATGTACCAAGAGACCCAGTACTTC.

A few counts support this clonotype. The CDR3 nucleotides read TGTGCCAGCAGCCAAGATCGTGGTAGCGCAGATACGCAGTATTTT. Amino acids: CASSQDRGSADTQYF. The J gene is TRBJ2-3, the V gene TRBV3-1; maybe TRBD2 (5 bases). Trimming removed 0 bases from V and 4 bases from J, with 11 bases in between. The CDR3 is made up of 15 amino acids. The germline V gene has CDR1 LGHDT and CDR2 YNNKEL (reference sequence).

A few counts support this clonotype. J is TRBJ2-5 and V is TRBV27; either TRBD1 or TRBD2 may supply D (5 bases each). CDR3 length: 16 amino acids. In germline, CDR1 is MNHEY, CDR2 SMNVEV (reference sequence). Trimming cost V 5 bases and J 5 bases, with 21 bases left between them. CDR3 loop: CASSPLLLGERETQYF. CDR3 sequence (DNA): TGTGCCAGCAGTCCTCTCCTACTAGGGGAGAGGGAGACCCAGTACTTC.

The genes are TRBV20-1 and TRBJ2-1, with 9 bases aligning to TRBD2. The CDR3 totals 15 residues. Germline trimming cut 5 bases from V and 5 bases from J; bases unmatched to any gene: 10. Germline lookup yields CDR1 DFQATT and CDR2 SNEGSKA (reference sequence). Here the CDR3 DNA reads TGCAGTGCTGGGGTCCCAGCGGGGGGTAACAATGAGCAGTTCTTC. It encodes CSAGVPAGGNNEQFF.

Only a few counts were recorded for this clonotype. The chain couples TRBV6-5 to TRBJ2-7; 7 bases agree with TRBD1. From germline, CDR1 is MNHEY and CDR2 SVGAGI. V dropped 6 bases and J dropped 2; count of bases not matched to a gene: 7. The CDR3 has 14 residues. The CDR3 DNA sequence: TGTGCCAGCAGCCGGACAGGAGAAGCCTACGAGCAGTACTTC. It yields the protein CASSRTGEAYEQYF.

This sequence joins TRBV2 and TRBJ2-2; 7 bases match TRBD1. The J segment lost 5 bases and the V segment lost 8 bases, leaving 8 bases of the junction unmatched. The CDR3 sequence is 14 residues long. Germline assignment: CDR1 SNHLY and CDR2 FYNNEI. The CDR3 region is CASGTEAGTGELFF. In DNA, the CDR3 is TGTGCCAGCGGGACAGAGGCGGGTACCGGGGAGCTGTTTTTT.

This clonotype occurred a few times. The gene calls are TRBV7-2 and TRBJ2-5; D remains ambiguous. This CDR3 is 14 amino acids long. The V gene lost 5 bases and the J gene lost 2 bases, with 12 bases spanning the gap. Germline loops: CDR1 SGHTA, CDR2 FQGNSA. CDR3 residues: CASSPGPQQETQYF. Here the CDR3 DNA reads TGTGCCAGCAGCCCCGGGCCGCAACAAGAGACCCAGTACTTC.

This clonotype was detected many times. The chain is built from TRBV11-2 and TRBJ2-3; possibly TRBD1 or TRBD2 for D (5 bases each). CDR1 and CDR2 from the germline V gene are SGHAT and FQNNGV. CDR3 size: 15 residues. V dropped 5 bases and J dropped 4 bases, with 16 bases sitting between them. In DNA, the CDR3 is TGTGCCAGCAGCATCCTGGTCCGGGGCGCAGATACGCAGTATTTT. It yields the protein CASSILVRGADTQYF. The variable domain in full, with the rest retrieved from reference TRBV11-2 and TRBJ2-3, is EAGVAQSPRYKIIEKRQSVAFWCNPISGHATLYWYQQILGQGPKLLIQFQNNGVVDDSQLPKDRFSAERLKGVDSTLKIQPAKLEDSAVYLCASSILVRGADTQYFGPGTRLTVL.

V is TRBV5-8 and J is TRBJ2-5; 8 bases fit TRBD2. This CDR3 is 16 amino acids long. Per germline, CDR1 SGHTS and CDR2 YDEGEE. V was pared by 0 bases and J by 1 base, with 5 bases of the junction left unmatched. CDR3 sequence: CASSLEGGGTQETQYF. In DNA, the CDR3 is TGTGCCAGCAGCTTGGAAGGCGGGGGGACCCAAGAGACCCAGTACTTC.

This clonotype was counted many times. CDR3 sequence (DNA): TGTGCCAGCAGCCGACGTTCAGACTCCAATCAGCCCCAGCATTTT. This translates into CASSRRSDSNQPQHF. The chain uses TRBV3-1 and TRBJ1-5; the D is unclear. Germline V gene lookup returns CDR1 LGHDT and CDR2 YNNKEL (reference sequence). This CDR3 contains 15 residues. With 4 bases removed from V and 3 bases from J, the gap between germline ends came to 13 bases.

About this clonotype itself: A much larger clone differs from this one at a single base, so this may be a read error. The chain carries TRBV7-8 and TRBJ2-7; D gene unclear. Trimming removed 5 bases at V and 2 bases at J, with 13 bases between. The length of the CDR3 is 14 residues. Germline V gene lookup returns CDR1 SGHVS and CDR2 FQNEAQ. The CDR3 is CASSPPQTTYEQYF. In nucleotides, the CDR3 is TGTGCCAGCAGCCCTCCACAGACGACCTACGAGCAGTACTTC.

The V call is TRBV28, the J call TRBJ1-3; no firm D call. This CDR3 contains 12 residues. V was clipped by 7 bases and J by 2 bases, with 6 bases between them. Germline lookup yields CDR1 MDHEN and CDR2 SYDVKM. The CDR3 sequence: CASTATGNTIYF. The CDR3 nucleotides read TGTGCCAGCACGGCCACTGGAAACACCATATATTTT.

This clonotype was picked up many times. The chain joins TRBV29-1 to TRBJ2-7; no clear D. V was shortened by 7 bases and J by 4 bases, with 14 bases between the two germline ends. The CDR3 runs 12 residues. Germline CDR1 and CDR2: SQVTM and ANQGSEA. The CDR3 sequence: CSGGVGLYEQYF. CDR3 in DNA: TGCAGCGGTGGGGTCGGTCTGTACGAGCAGTACTTC.

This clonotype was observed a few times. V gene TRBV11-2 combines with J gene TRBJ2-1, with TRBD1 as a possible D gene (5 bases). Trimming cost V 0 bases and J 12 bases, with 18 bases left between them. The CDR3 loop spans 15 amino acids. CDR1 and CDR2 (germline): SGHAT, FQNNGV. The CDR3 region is CASSLDGRALGRQFF. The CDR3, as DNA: TGTGCCAGCAGCTTAGACGGCAGGGCCCTTGGTCGGCAGTTCTTC.

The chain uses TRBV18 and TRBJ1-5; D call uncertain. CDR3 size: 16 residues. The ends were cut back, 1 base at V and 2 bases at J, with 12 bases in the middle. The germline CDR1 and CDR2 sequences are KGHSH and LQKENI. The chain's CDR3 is CASSPLGERGNQPQHF. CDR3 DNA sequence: TGTGCCAGCTCACCACTCGGGGAAAGGGGCAATCAGCCCCAGCATTTT.

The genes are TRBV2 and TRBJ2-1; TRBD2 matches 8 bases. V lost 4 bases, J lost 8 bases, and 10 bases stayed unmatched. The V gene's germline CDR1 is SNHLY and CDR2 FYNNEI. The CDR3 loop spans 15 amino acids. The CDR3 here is CASSGLGTRSDEQFF. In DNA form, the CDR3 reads TGTGCCAGCAGTGGCCTGGGGACTAGATCCGATGAGCAGTTCTTC.